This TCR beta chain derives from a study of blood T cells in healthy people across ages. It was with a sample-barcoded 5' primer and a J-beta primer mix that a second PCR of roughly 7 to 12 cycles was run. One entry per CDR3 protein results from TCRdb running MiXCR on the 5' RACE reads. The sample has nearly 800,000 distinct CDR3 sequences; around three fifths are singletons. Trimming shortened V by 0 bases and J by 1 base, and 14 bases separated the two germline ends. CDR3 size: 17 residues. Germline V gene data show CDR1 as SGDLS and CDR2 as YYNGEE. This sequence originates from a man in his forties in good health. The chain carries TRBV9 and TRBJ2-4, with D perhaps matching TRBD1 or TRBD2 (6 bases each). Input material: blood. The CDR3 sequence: CASSVDPSGAAKNIQYF. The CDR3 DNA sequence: TGTGCCAGCAGCGTAGACCCGTCGGGGGCGGCCAAAAACATTCAGTACTTC.